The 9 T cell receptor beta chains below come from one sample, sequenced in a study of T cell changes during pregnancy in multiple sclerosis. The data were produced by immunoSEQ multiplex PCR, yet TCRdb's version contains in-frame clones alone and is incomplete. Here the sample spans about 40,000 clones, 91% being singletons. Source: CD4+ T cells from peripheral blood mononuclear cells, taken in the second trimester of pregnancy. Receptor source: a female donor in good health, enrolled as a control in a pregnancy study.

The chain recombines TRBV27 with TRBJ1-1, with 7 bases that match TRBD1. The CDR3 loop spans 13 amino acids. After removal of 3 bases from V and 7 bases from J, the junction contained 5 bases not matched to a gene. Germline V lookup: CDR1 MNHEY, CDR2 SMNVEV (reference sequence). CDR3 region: CASSFQDRFEAFF. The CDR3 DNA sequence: TGTGCCAGCAGTTTCCAGGACAGGTTTGAAGCTTTCTTT.

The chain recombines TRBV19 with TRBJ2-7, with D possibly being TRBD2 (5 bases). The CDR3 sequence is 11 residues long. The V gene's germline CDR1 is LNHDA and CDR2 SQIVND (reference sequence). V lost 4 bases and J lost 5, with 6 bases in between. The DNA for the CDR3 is TGTGCCAGTAGTACGAGGGACGAGCAGTACTTC. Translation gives CASSTRDEQYF.

CDR3 amino acids: CASSSGTSGRTQYF. Here the CDR3 DNA reads TGTGCCAGCAGCTCGGGGACTTCTGGGAGGACCCAGTACTTC. The genes are TRBV7-9 and TRBJ2-5, with D possibly being TRBD2 (6 bases). This CDR3 has 14 amino acids. V was clipped by 4 bases and J by 7 bases, with 16 bases between them. Germline V CDR1 and CDR2: SEHNR, FQNEAQ (reference sequence).

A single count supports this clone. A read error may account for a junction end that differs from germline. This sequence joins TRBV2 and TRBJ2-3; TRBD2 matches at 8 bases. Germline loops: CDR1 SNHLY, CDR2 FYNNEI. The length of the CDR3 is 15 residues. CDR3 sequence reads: CASREAGASTDTQYF. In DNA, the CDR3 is TGTGCCAGCAGGGAAGCGGGGGCGTCCACAGATACGCAGTATTTT.

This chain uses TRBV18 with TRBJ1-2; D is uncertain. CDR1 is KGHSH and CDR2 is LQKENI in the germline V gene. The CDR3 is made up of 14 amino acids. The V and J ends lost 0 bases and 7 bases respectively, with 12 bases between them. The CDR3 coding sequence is TGTGCCAGCTCACCACCAGCCGTTCCCGGTGGCTACACCTTC. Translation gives CASSPPAVPGGYTF. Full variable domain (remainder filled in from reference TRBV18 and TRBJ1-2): NAGVMQNPRHLVRRRGQEARLRCSPMKGHSHVYWYRQLPEEGLKFMVYLQKENIIDESGMPKERFSAEFPKEGPSILRIQQVVRGDSAAYFCASSPPAVPGGYTFGSGTRLTVV.

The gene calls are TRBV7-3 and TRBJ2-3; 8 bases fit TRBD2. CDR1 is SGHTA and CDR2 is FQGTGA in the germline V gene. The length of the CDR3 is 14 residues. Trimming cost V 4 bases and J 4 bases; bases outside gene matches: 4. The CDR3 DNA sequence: TGTGCCAGCAGCTCCGGGGGGGCTTCAGATACGCAGTATTTT. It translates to CASSSGGASDTQYF.

In nucleotides, the CDR3 is TGTGCCGCGTCCCTTAAACCCCGAGGGGGTGCTGGCTACACCTTC. This gives the protein CAASLKPRGGAGYTF. The chain recombines TRBV10-3 with TRBJ1-2; D possibly corresponds to TRBD1 (6 bases). The length of the CDR3 is 15 residues. Germline lookup yields CDR1 ENHRY and CDR2 SYGVKD. Trimming cost V 11 bases and J 7 bases, with 26 bases left between them.

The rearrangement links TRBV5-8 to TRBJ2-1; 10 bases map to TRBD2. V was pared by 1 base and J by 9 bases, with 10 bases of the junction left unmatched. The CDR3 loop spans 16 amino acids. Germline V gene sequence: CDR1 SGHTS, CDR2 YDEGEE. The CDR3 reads CASSLQVAGGEIEQFF. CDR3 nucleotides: TGTGCCAGCAGCTTGCAGGTAGCGGGGGGCGAGATTGAGCAGTTCTTC.

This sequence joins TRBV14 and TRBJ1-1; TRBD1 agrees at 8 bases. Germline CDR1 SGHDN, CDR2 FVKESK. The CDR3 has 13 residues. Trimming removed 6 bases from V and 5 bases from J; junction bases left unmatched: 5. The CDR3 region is CASSRQGRTEAFF. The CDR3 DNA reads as TGTGCCAGCAGTCGACAGGGGCGGACTGAAGCTTTCTTT.